A selection of T cell receptor beta chains follows, all from one sample in a study of TIL therapy for anti-PD-1-resistant metastatic lung cancer. Clones were read by immunoSEQ multiplex PCR, and TCRdb kept only the in-frame ones, dropping some. The sample lists roughly 54,000 clones, around 86% occurring once. The specimen comprised blood, sampled at baseline. These receptors were obtained from a person between 25 and 79 years old with non-small cell lung cancer. Each CDR3 is given with its conserved first and last residue. A D gene is named only where the DNA matches it firmly. Clone sizes are given selectively: once, few, many, or a class where the clone is expanded.

few,TRBV10-3,-,TRBJ1-6,TGTGCCATCAGTGAGTCCCCGGCCTACTCCCTGCTTAATTCACCCCTCCACTTT,CAISESPAYSLLNSPLHF
-,TRBV7-2,-,TRBJ1-1,TGTGCCAGCAGCTTTCTGGGGGGGGTCGATGAAGCTTTCTTT,CASSFLGGVDEAFF
-,TRBV4-1,TRBD1,TRBJ1-1,TGCGCCAGCACCCCTCAGGGGGGCATTCTATACACTGAAGCTTTCTTT,CASTPQGGILYTEAFF
-,TRBV7-2,-,TRBJ2-3,TGTGCCAGCAGCTCCGGGACGCGAGATACGCAGTATTTT,CASSSGTRDTQYF
-,TRBV6-4,-,TRBJ2-1,TGTGCCAGCAAGGCCGATAGCTCCTACAATGAGCAGTTCTTC,CASKADSSYNEQFF
once,TRBV6-5,TRBD1,TRBJ1-1,TGTGCCAGCAGTAAAACAGGGGTTGGGGACACTGAAGCTTTCTTT,CASSKTGVGDTEAFF
-,TRBV6-5,TRBD2,TRBJ2-3,TGTGCCAGCAGTTACGGGGGTAGCGGGGGTGCAGATACGCAGTATTTT,CASSYGGSGGADTQYF
-,TRBV6-5,-,TRBJ1-2,TGTGCCAGCAGTTACGGACCCCACTATGGCTACACCTTC,CASSYGPHYGYTF
-,TRBV11-2,-,TRBJ1-6,TGTGCCAGCAGCTTAGAGACAGGTTATAATTCACCCCTCCACTTT,CASSLETGYNSPLHF
-,TRBV19,-,TRBJ1-6,TGTGCCAGTAAGGAATCGAGAAATTCACCCCTCCACTTT,CASKESRNSPLHF
-,TRBV4-1,TRBD2,TRBJ2-2,TGCGCCAGCAGCCAAAGGAGCGGGGGGGGCACCGGGGAGCTGTTTTTT,CASSQRSGGGTGELFF
-,TRBV2,-,TRBJ1-1,TGTGCCAGCAGTGAAAATGTTGCCACTGAAGCTTTCTTT,CASSENVATEAFF
-,TRBV7-3,TRBD1,TRBJ1-1,TGTGCCAGCAGCTTAGGACAGGGCTTCACTGAAGCTTTCTTT,CASSLGQGFTEAFF
-,TRBV7-8,-,TRBJ2-3,TGTGCCAGCAGCTTAGGAGGTTCGAGCGGCGGGGCGCAGTATTTT,CASSLGGSSGGAQYF
-,TRBV19,-,TRBJ1-2,TGTGCCAGTAGTATCGCCAACGGCAACTATGGCTACACCTTC,CASSIANGNYGYTF
-,TRBV5-6,-,TRBJ1-5,TGTGCCAGCAGCTTGGACAATCAGCCCCAGCATTTT,CASSLDNQPQHF
-,TRBV5-1,-,TRBJ2-7,TGCGCCAGCAGCTTGGCTGGGCAGGGCTCGAGGGACGAGCAGTACTTC,CASSLAGQGSRDEQYF
-,TRBV28,-,TRBJ2-5,TGTGCCAGCAGTTCAGGGTTCCAAGAGACCCAGTACTTC,CASSSGFQETQYF
-,TRBV9,-,TRBJ2-1,TGTGCCAGCAGTCCGGCAGGGGCAAATGAGCAGTTCTTC,CASSPAGANEQFF
-,TRBV5-1,-,TRBJ1-3,TGCGCCAGCAGCTTCGGAGAGGGAAACACCATATATTTT,CASSFGEGNTIYF
-,TRBV23-1,TRBD1,TRBJ1-5,TGCGCCAGCAGTCTGAGACAGGGTATAGCGCCCCAGCATTTT,CASSLRQGIAPQHF
-,TRBV11-3,-,TRBJ2-2,TGTGCCAGCAGCTTTGACGTGACCGGGGAGCTGTTTTTT,CASSFDVTGELFF
-,TRBV5-1,-,TRBJ2-7,TGCGCCAGCAGCTCCCTCGGGGGGCCGCCCCACGAGCAGTACTTC,CASSSLGGPPHEQYF
few,TRBV12-5,TRBD1,TRBJ1-1,TGTGCTAGTGGTTTGGTATCAGGGGGCACTGAAGCTTTCTTT,CASGLVSGGTEAFF
-,TRBV2,-,TRBJ1-4,TGTGCCAGCAGTGCTCGGACGGCGTCCGAAAAACTGTTTTTT,CASSARTASEKLFF
-,TRBV5-1,-,TRBJ1-3,TGCGCCAGCAGGCAGGAAGACTCTGGAAACACCATATATTTT,CASRQEDSGNTIYF
-,TRBV19,-,TRBJ1-4,TGTGCCAGTACAAGTTCGAGGGAAAAACTGTTTTTT,CASTSSREKLFF
-,TRBV30,TRBD2,TRBJ2-1,TGTGCCTGGAGCCGCACTAGCGGGGGCCTCTACAATGAGCAGTTCTTC,CAWSRTSGGLYNEQFF
-,TRBV9,-,TRBJ1-1,TGTGCCAGCAGCGTACTCCCCGGCCACGGTGGGGCCACTGAAGCTTTCTTT,CASSVLPGHGGATEAFF
-,TRBV30,-,TRBJ1-1,TGTGCCTGGGTAAAGATGGGGGTCACTGAAGCTTTCTTT,CAWVKMGVTEAFF
-,TRBV4-1,TRBD1,TRBJ1-2,TGCGCCAGCAGCCAAGAAGGAACAGGGGATGGCTACACCTTC,CASSQEGTGDGYTF
once,TRBV7-2,-,TRBJ1-1,TGTGCCAGCAGCTTCGACTGGGGGGGAAGGACTGAAGCTTTCTTT,CASSFDWGGRTEAFF
-,TRBV30,-,TRBJ1-5,TGTGCCTGGGCGCCCTATAGCAATCAGCCCCAGCATTTT,CAWAPYSNQPQHF
-,TRBV24-1,-,TRBJ1-2,TGTGCCACCAGTGATCCCGACAGAAACTATGGCTACACCTTC,CATSDPDRNYGYTF
-,TRBV28,TRBD1,TRBJ2-7,TGTGCCACCTCGGGGACAGGGCGCTACGAGCAGTACTTC,CATSGTGRYEQYF
-,TRBV18,TRBD1,TRBJ1-1,TGTGCCAGCGCCCGACAGGGGGCGCGGACTGAAGCTTTCTTT,CASARQGARTEAFF
once,TRBV6-5,TRBD1,TRBJ1-1,TGTGCCAGCAGTTTTCTACCGGACAGGGTCACTGAAGCTTTCTTT,CASSFLPDRVTEAFF
few,TRBV5-1,TRBD1,TRBJ1-1,TGCGCCAGCAGCCCTTGGACAGGGCGGGACACTGAAGCTTTCTTT,CASSPWTGRDTEAFF
few,TRBV18,-,TRBJ1-4,TGTGCCAGCTCTCAAAGGGGGTCTAATGAAAAACTGTTTTTT,CASSQRGSNEKLFF
-,TRBV15,-,TRBJ1-2,TGTGCCACCAGCAGAGGACACGACTATGGCTACACCTTC,CATSRGHDYGYTF
-,TRBV9,-,TRBJ2-4,TGTGCCAGCAGCGTAGGTGGAACCTCCGGTCGCATTCAGTACTTC,CASSVGGTSGRIQYF
-,TRBV18,-,TRBJ1-1,TGTGCCAGCTCACCTCCAAGGACTGAAGCTTTCTTT,CASSPPRTEAFF
-,TRBV4-1,-,TRBJ1-1,TGCGCCAGCAGCCAAGAACCCCCGGATGAAGCTTTCTTT,CASSQEPPDEAFF
few,TRBV6-1,-,TRBJ2-7,TGTGCCAGCAGTGAAAATAGCGGTCCCTACGAGCAGTACTTC,CASSENSGPYEQYF
-,TRBV2,-,TRBJ1-2,TGTGCCAGCAAACTACGTGGGGCTAACTATGGCTACACCTTC,CASKLRGANYGYTF